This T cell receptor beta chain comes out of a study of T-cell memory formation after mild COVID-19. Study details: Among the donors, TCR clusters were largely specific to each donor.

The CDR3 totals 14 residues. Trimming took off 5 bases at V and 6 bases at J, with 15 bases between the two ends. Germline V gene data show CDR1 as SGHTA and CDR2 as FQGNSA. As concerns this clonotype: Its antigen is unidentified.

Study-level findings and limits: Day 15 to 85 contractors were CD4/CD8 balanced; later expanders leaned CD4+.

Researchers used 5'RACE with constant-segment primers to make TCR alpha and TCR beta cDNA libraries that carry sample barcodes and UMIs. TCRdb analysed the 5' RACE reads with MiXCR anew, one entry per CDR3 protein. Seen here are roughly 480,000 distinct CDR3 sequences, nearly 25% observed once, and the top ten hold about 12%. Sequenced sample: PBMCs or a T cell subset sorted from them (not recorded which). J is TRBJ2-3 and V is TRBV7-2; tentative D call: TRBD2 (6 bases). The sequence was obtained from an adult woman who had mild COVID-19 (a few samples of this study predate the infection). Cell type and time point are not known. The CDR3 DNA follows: TGTGCCAGCAGCCTCGGGGGTTTTTGGGATACGCAGTATTTT. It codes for CASSLGGFWDTQYF.